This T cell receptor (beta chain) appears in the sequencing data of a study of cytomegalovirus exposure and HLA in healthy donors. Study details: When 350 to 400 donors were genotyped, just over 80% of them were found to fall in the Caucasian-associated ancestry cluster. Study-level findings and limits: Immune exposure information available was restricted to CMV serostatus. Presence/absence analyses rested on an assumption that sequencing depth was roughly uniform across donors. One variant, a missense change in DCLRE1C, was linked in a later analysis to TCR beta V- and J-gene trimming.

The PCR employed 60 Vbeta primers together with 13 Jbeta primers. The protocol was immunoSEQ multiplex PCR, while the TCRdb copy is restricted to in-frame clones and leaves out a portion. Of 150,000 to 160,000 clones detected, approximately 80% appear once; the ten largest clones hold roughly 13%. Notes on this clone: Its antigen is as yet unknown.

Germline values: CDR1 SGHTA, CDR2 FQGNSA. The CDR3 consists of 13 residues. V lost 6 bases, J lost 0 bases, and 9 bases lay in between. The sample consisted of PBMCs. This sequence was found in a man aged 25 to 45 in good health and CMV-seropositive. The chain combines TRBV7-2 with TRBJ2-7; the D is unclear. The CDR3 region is CASRPASSYEQYF. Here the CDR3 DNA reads TGTGCCAGCAGGCCTGCTAGCTCCTACGAGCAGTACTTC.